Following are 10 T cell receptor beta chains from one sample sequenced in a study of blood T cell repertoires in COVID-19. Sequencing used immunoSEQ multiplex PCR; TCRdb keeps in-frame clones, though not all of them. The table has roughly 170,000 clones, about 88% seen once. The sequenced material came from peripheral blood. The receptors come from a man aged 60-69 years with acute or convalescent COVID-19.

The gene calls are TRBV5-5 and TRBJ1-2, with 7 nucleotides matching TRBD1. Germline-derived CDR1 and CDR2 are SGHKS and YYEKEE (reference sequence). The V gene end was trimmed by 4 bases and the J gene end by 0 bases; junction bases not matched to a gene: 3. CDR3 length: 14 amino acids. As DNA, the CDR3 is TGTGCCAGCAGCCCGACAGGGACTAACTATGGCTACACCTTC. Translated, it gives CASSPTGTNYGYTF.

This clone is a singleton in its sample. This chain links TRBV5-1 with TRBJ1-6, with 10 bases identical to TRBD1. The CDR3 is made up of 15 amino acids. Trimming cost V 0 bases and J 11 bases; bases outside gene matches: 5. CDR1 and CDR2 (germline): SGHRS, YFSETQ. CDR3 bases: TGCGCCAGCAGCTTGGACGGACAGGGGGGGACACCCCTCCACTTT. This sequence encodes CASSLDGQGGTPLHF.

J is TRBJ1-1 and V is TRBV7-2; TRBD1 is a possible D gene (5 bases). The germline gives CDR1 SGHTA, CDR2 FQGNSA. The CDR3 is made up of 14 amino acids. V lost 7 bases and J lost 4, with 16 bases in between. The CDR3 protein is CASNLVGGSTEAFF. CDR3 coding DNA: TGTGCCAGCAATTTGGTGGGGGGTTCCACTGAAGCTTTCTTT.

This chain joins TRBV19 and TRBJ2-2; D might be TRBD1 (5 bases). Germline lookup yields CDR1 LNHDA and CDR2 SQIVND (reference sequence). CDR3 length equals 14 residues. V was pared by 4 bases and J by 4 bases, with 10 bases between. DNA for the CDR3: TGTGCCAGTAGTAGGCAGGGAAGCACCGGGGAGCTGTTTTTT. It is translated as CASSRQGSTGELFF.

This chain joins TRBV13 and TRBJ1-3, with D possibly matching TRBD1 (5 bases). Trimming shortened V by 5 bases and J by 4 bases, and 9 bases separated the two germline ends. The CDR3 extends over 13 amino acids. CDR1 is PRHDT, CDR2 FYEKMQ, per germline (reference sequence). The CDR3: CASSAGLGNTIYF. CDR3 sequence (DNA): TGTGCCAGCAGCGCGGGGCTCGGAAACACCATATATTTT. The variable domain in full, with the rest retrieved from reference TRBV13 and TRBJ1-3, is AAGVIQSPRHLIKEKRETATLKCYPIPRHDTVYWYQQGPGQDPQFLISFYEKMQSDKGSIPDRFSAQQFSDYHSELNMSSLELGDSALYFCASSAGLGNTIYFGEGSWLTVV.

Notes on this clone: An end of the junction differs from the germline gene, which may be a read error. The chain links TRBV3-1 (or the pseudogene TRBV3-2) to TRBJ1-2; D is possibly TRBD1 (6 bases). This CDR3 has 14 residues. Germline CDR1 LGHDT, CDR2 YNNKEL (reference sequence). The CDR3 here is CASSEDAQGGRYTF. The CDR3 DNA sequence: TGTGCCAGCAGCGAAGACGCACAGGGTGGTCGCTACACCTTC.

This chain connects TRBV21-1 to TRBJ2-3; the table's D call, TRBD1, has no DNA check behind it. TRBV21-1 is a pseudogene segment. There are 15 residues in the CDR3. Here the CDR3 DNA reads TGTGCCAGCAGCAAAGGGGGACAGGGCACAGATACGCAGTATTTT. Amino acids: CASSKGGQGTDTQYF.

The rearrangement joins TRBV27 to TRBJ2-7; possibly TRBD1 for D (6 bases). The germline V gene has CDR1 MNHEY and CDR2 SMNVEV (reference sequence). The CDR3 totals 14 residues. Trimming took 5 bases from V and 7 from J, leaving 18 bases between them. The CDR3 sequence: CASSPQGTSQEQYV. The CDR3 DNA reads as TGTGCCAGCAGTCCTCAAGGGACAAGCCAGGAGCAGTACGTC.

The V call is TRBV5-4, the J call TRBJ2-5; perhaps TRBD1 as D (6 bases). This CDR3 comprises 14 residues. Germline CDR1 SGHNT, CDR2 YYREEE (reference sequence). V gave up 0 bases and J gave up 3 bases, with 9 bases separating them. Here the CDR3 reads CASSLDRVEETQYF. The CDR3 DNA is TGTGCCAGCAGCTTGGACAGGGTTGAAGAGACCCAGTACTTC.

CDR3 bases: TGTGCCAGCAGCACGGTAGAGGCTGCGAACACCGGGGAGCTGTTTTTT. Its protein is CASSTVEAANTGELFF. The chain is built from TRBV11-3 and TRBJ2-2; D is unresolved. V gave up 5 bases and J gave up 0 bases, with 13 bases separating them. CDR3 length: 16 amino acids. Germline V gene data show CDR1 as SGHNT and CDR2 as YENEEA.